This T cell receptor (beta chain) was obtained from a study of type 1 regulatory T cells. Overall study context: T-allo10 is an in vitro-generated, Tr1-enriched CD4 T cell product specific for alloantigen.

Graft donor-derived T-allo10 cells were described as host-alloantigen-specific, anergic, and alloantigen-specifically suppressive. From the reads, TCRdb called clonotypes with MiXCR, one entry per CDR3 protein. The data contain approximately 72,000 distinct CDR3 sequences, about 62% of them seen just once; the ten biggest clones take up 6.5% to 8.5%. In its sample, this clonotype was seen a few times. What it recognizes is unknown. Germline CDR1 is MDHEN and CDR2 is SYDVKM. This CDR3 contains 15 residues. With 9 bases removed from V and 7 bases from J, the gap between germline ends came to 21 bases. The chain recombines TRBV28 with TRBJ2-2; weak D call: TRBD2 (6 bases). Sequencing used cultured T cells, either the whole culture or a sorted T cell fraction (not recorded which). Specified subset: Tr1-enriched cell product generated in vitro against host alloantigens. This TCR derives from a human donor in good health. The CDR3 DNA is TGTGCCAGTAGTCCTGGAGGGCTAGCCAGCGGGGAGCTGTTTTTT. Its translation: CASSPGGLASGELFF. The whole variable domain, remainder taken from reference TRBV28 and TRBJ2-2, is DVKVTQSSRYLVKRTGEKVFLECVQDMDHENMFWYRQDPGLGLRLIYFSYDVKMKEKGDIPEGYSVSREKKERFSLILESASTNQTSMYLCASSPGGLASGELFFGEGSRLTVL.